A single sample gave rise to the 3 T cell receptor beta chains below, sequenced in a study of T-cell reconstitution after alpha-beta-depleted transplantation in children. This sample's TCRbeta library carried unique molecular identifier barcodes. TCRdb recomputed calls from the PCR reads with MiXCR, one row per CDR3 protein. The top ten clones hold roughly a tenth of a sample with about 270,000 distinct CDR3 sequences, 9.9% of them seen once. The sample consisted of PBMCs from the stem cell graft donor, taken from the stem cell graft. The receptors here all came from a human donor who donated a stem cell graft to a child with SCID.

This clonotype was found a few times. The chain couples TRBV5-6 to TRBJ2-7; D possibly corresponds to TRBD2 (6 bases). Trimming left V 4 bases short and J 2 bases short, with 13 bases between. This CDR3 contains 14 residues. The germline V gene encodes CDR1 SGHDT and CDR2 YYEEEE. The CDR3 DNA reads as TGTGCCAGCAGCCGGGACGGACTACCCTACGAGCAGTACTTC. Translation: CASSRDGLPYEQYF.

As for this clonotype: A much larger clone differs from this one at a single base, so this may be a read error. The chain employs TRBV5-1 and TRBJ2-2, with D maybe TRBD1 (5 bases). Between the trimmed V and J ends, which lost 7 bases and 1 base, there was a span of 11 bases. Germline values: CDR1 SGHRS, CDR2 YFSETQ. This CDR3 has 14 residues. The CDR3 reads CASSDMENTGELFF. The CDR3 DNA reads as TGCGCCAGCTCGGACATGGAGAACACCGGGGAGCTGTTTTTT.

This clonotype has a handful of counts. The V and J genes are TRBV10-3 and TRBJ2-7; the match to TRBD2 covers 11 bases. The germline CDR1 and CDR2 sequences are ENHRY and SYGVKD. This CDR3 has 14 amino acids. The J segment lost 4 bases and the V segment lost 10 bases, leaving 9 bases of the junction unmatched. CDR3 amino acids: CATKLAGEKYEQYF. Written as DNA, the CDR3 is TGTGCCACCAAACTAGCGGGGGAGAAATACGAGCAGTACTTC.